This passage covers 18 T cell receptor beta chains from one sample sequenced in a study of shared clonotypes between healthy human individuals. Cells designated naive CD8 were CD45RO-negative and were positively selected for CCR7, with terminally differentiated effector memory CD45RA+ cells excluded. Produced via immunoSEQ multiplex PCR; TCRdb's table is partial and in-frame only. The sample carries more than 600,000 clones, just over 90% recorded once. Sequencing was performed on naive CD8+ T cells sorted from blood. These receptors originate from a man aged 25 to 45 in good health.

V and J are TRBV9 and TRBJ2-1; 10 positions match TRBD2. Germline V CDR1 and CDR2: SGDLS, YYNGEE. The CDR3 totals 15 residues. The J segment lost 7 bases and the V segment lost 3 bases, leaving 7 bases of the junction unmatched. CDR3 DNA sequence: TGTGCCAGCAGCGACCCTAGCGGGAGAAGTAATGAGCAGTTCTTC. Its translation is CASSDPSGRSNEQFF.

This clone was seen once. The V gene is TRBV11-2, the J gene TRBJ2-3; 8 bases fit TRBD1. V lost 5 bases and J lost 4; bases outside the gene matches: 8. CDR3 length equals 15 residues. The V gene's germline CDR1 is SGHAT and CDR2 FQNNGV. The CDR3 coding sequence is TGTGCCAGCAGCCCGGGACAGGCCGGGCCAGATACGCAGTATTTT. Protein sequence: CASSPGQAGPDTQYF.

The J gene is TRBJ2-5, the V gene TRBV27; weak D call: TRBD1 (5 bases). There are 14 residues in the CDR3. The germline V gene has CDR1 MNHEY and CDR2 SMNVEV (reference sequence). Trimming left V 1 base short and J 4 bases short, with 10 bases between. The CDR3 DNA is TGTGCCAGCAGTTTATTGCCAGGGTTAGAGACCCAGTACTTC. Amino acid sequence: CASSLLPGLETQYF.

The chain combines TRBV7-6 with TRBJ2-7; 8 bases map to TRBD2. Looked up from germline, CDR1 is SGHVS and CDR2 is FNYEAQ. The V gene end was trimmed by 5 bases and the J gene end by 2 bases; junction bases not matched to a gene: 14. The CDR3 consists of 17 residues. CDR3 DNA sequence: TGTGCCAGCAGCCCATACCTCAGCGCGGGAGGAACCTACGAGCAGTACTTC. This codes for CASSPYLSAGGTYEQYF.

The chain combines TRBV7-9 with TRBJ2-7; D ambiguous. CDR3 size: 13 residues. Germline V CDR1 and CDR2: SEHNR, FQNEAQ (reference sequence). The V end lost 5 bases, the J end lost 6 bases, and 14 bases lay between the germline ends. CDR3 residues: CASSPQTLLEQYF. In nucleotides, the CDR3 is TGTGCCAGCAGCCCCCAGACTCTGCTCGAGCAGTACTTC.

The chain links TRBV15 to TRBJ2-3, with 8 nucleotides matching TRBD2. CDR1 is LNHNV, CDR2 YYDKDF, per germline (reference sequence). The CDR3 is made up of 15 amino acids. The V segment lost 8 bases and the J segment 1 base; nucleotides outside the gene matches: 8. The CDR3 DNA is TGTGCCACCTCCGGCGGGACTAGGGGCACAGATACGCAGTATTTT. Translated: CATSGGTRGTDTQYF.

V usage is TRBV15 and J usage is TRBJ2-1; no definite D call. Germline assignment: CDR1 LNHNV and CDR2 YYDKDF (reference sequence). This CDR3 has 17 amino acids. Trimming left V 1 base short and J 0 bases short, with 13 bases between. The CDR3 loop is CATSRGPTLSSYNEQFF. The CDR3 nucleotides are TGTGCCACCAGCAGAGGCCCGACACTTAGCTCCTACAATGAGCAGTTCTTC.

This chain joins TRBV5-8 and TRBJ1-5; no firm D call. V was trimmed by 4 bases and J by 1 base, leaving 12 bases between them. Germline CDR1 reads SGHTS; CDR2 reads YDEGEE. The CDR3 loop spans 15 amino acids. The CDR3 bases are TGTGCCAGCAGCAAAGGTCCCTCGAGCAATCAGCCCCAGCATTTT. As protein: CASSKGPSSNQPQHF. The full variable domain, with the rest looked up from reference TRBV5-8 and TRBJ1-5, is EAGVTQSPTHLIKTRGQQATLRCSPISGHTSVYWYQQALGLGLQFLLWYDEGEERNRGNFPPRFSGRQFPNYSSELNVNALELEDSALYLCASSKGPSSNQPQHFGDGTRLSIL.

The chain has TRBV5-4 and TRBJ1-4; D remains unclear. This CDR3 has 13 residues. V shed 4 bases and J shed 6 bases, with 10 bases lying between them. The germline gives CDR1 SGHNT, CDR2 YYREEE (reference sequence). Here the CDR3 reads CASSHRSDEKLFF. DNA of the CDR3: TGTGCCAGCAGCCATCGATCAGATGAAAAACTGTTTTTT.

V is TRBV7-6 and J is TRBJ1-1; D ambiguous. The CDR3 runs 14 residues. The V and J ends lost 3 bases and 6 bases respectively, with 14 bases between them. Germline-derived CDR1 and CDR2 are SGHVS and FNYEAQ. CDR3 nucleotide sequence: TGTGCCAGCAGCTTGAGGCAGTTTACCGCTGAAGCTTTCTTT. It specifies CASSLRQFTAEAFF. Full variable domain (rest looked up from reference TRBV7-6 and TRBJ1-1): GAGVSQSPRYKVTKRGQDVALRCDPISGHVSLYWYRQALGQGPEFLTYFNYEAQQDKSGLPNDRFSAERPEGSISTLTIQRTEQRDSAMYRCASSLRQFTAEAFFGQGTRLTVV.

The genes are TRBV27 and TRBJ1-2, with D possibly TRBD1 on 6 matching bases. V lost 6 bases to trimming and J lost 4 bases, with 21 bases between them. The CDR3 is 16 amino acids. CDR1 and CDR2 from the germline V gene are MNHEY and SMNVEV (reference sequence). CDR3 amino acids: CASSTNRATLRYGYTF. CDR3 DNA sequence: TGTGCCAGCAGCACCAACAGGGCAACTCTTCGCTATGGCTACACCTTC.

The CDR3 reads CASSYGARSTDTQYF. CDR3 sequence (DNA): TGTGCCAGCAGCTATGGGGCCCGAAGCACAGATACGCAGTATTTT. This chain joins TRBV5-5 and TRBJ2-3; possible D gene TRBD1, 5 bases. The CDR3 is 15 residues long. V was shortened by 3 bases and J by 0 bases, with 11 bases between the two germline ends. Germline CDR1 is SGHKS and CDR2 is YYEKEE (reference sequence).

This rearrangement joins TRBV7-9 to TRBJ1-1, with D perhaps TRBD1 (6 bases). CDR3 size: 15 residues. Trimming pared 1 base from V and 11 bases from J, leaving 20 bases between. CDR1 is SEHNR and CDR2 is FQNEAQ in the germline V gene (reference sequence). CDR3 loop: CASSLVQGSLSYAFF. CDR3 nucleotide sequence: TGTGCCAGCAGCTTAGTGCAGGGGTCTCTTTCTTACGCTTTCTTT.

V gene TRBV7-2 combines with J gene TRBJ2-2; 11 positions match TRBD2. This CDR3 has 18 residues. The junction had 10 bases not matched to a gene; V was cut back by 3 bases and J by 4 bases. Germline CDR1 reads SGHTA; CDR2 reads FQGNSA. CDR3 DNA sequence: TGTGCCAGCAGCTTTAGGCTAGCGGGAGGAGGAGGCACCGGGGAGCTGTTTTTT. As protein: CASSFRLAGGGGTGELFF. The full variable domain, completed using reference TRBV7-2 and TRBJ2-2, is GAGVSQSPSNKVTEKGKDVELRCDPISGHTALYWYRQSLGQGLEFLIYFQGNSAPDKSGLPSDRFSAERTGGSVSTLTIQRTQQEDSAVYLCASSFRLAGGGGTGELFFGEGSRLTVL.

The chain employs TRBV7-3 and TRBJ2-7; D perhaps matches TRBD1 (5 bases). Germline V CDR1 and CDR2: SGHTA, FQGTGA. The length of the CDR3 is 14 residues. V lost 5 bases, J lost 6 bases, and 17 bases lay in between. The CDR3 spells CASSAMGGAAEQYF. CDR3 bases: TGTGCCAGCAGCGCCATGGGTGGGGCGGCCGAGCAGTACTTC.

The chain joins TRBV11-3 to TRBJ2-5; the match to TRBD2 covers 7 bases. J lost 4 bases, V lost 5 bases, and 16 bases had no gene match. The CDR3 length is 17 residues. CDR1 is SGHNT, CDR2 YENEEA, per germline. CDR3 region: CASSPPVEAGVAETQYF. The CDR3 coding sequence is TGTGCCAGCAGCCCACCTGTCGAGGCGGGAGTTGCAGAGACCCAGTACTTC.

The chain uses TRBV7-9 and TRBJ1-1, with TRBD1 matching 8 bases. The CDR3 loop spans 13 amino acids. The ends lost 8 bases at V and 2 bases at J; junction bases unmatched: 4. Germline V gene lookup returns CDR1 SEHNR and CDR2 FQNEAQ (reference sequence). The CDR3 region is CASGGTGNTEAFF. Here the CDR3 DNA reads TGTGCCAGCGGGGGGACAGGCAACACTGAAGCTTTCTTT.

This rearrangement joins TRBV7-9 to TRBJ2-5; no firm D call. Trimming took 2 bases from V and 5 from J, leaving 15 bases between them. Germline V lookup: CDR1 SEHNR, CDR2 FQNEAQ (reference sequence). This CDR3 region has 15 residues. DNA for the CDR3: TGTGCCAGCAGCTTAATACGCGAAACCGACGAGACCCAGTACTTC. The encoded protein is CASSLIRETDETQYF. Drawing the rest from reference TRBV7-9 and TRBJ2-5, the complete variable domain is DTGVSQNPRHKITKRGQNVTFRCDPISEHNRLYWYRQTLGQGPEFLTYFQNEAQLEKSRLLSDRFSAERPKGSFSTLEIQRTEQGDSAMYLCASSLIRETDETQYFGPGTRLLVL.